This TCR beta chain is drawn from a study of patients and donors after allogeneic stem cell transplantation. J lost 7 bases, V lost 4 bases, and 12 bases had no gene match. The CDR3 spans 17 residues. Germline loops: CDR1 SNHLY, CDR2 FYNNEI. TCRdb analysed the RT-PCR reads with MiXCR anew, one entry per CDR3 protein. The profile covers 900,000 to 1,000,000 distinct CDR3 sequences, with more than 15% appearing a single time and roughly 6% taken by the ten largest. The clonotype originates from a human donor who was either an allogeneic HSCT recipient or a stem cell or donor lymphocyte infusion donor (not recorded which). It is not recorded whose cells these are; they may come from a transplant donor. V gene TRBV2 combines with J gene TRBJ1-4, with 10 bases fitting TRBD1. The sample comprised blood, either unsorted or a sorted T cell fraction (not recorded which). As DNA, the CDR3 is TGTGCCAGCAGTGGAGGGGACAGGGGCGGTGTTGGTGAAAAACTGTTTTTT. It specifies CASSGGDRGGVGEKLFF. Drawing the rest from reference TRBV2 and TRBJ1-4, the complete variable domain is EPEVTQTPSHQVTQMGQEVILRCVPISNHLYFYWYRQILGQKVEFLVSFYNNEISEKSEIFDDQFSVERPDGSNFTLKIRSTKLEDSAMYFCASSGGDRGGVGEKLFFGSGTQLSVL.